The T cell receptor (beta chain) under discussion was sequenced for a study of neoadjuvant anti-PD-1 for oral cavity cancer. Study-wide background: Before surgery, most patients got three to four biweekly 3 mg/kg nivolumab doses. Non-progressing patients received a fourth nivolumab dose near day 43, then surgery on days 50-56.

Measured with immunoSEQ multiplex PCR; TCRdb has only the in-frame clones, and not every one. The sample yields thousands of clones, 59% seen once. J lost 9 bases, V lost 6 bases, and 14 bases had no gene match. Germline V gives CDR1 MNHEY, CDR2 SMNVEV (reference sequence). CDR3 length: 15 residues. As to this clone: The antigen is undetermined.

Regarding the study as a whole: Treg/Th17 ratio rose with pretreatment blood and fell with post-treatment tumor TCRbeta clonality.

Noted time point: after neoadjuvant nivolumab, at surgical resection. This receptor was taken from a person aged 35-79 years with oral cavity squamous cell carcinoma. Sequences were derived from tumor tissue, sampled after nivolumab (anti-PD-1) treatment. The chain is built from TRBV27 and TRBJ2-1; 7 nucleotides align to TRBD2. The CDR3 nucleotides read TGTGCCAGCAGGAGGACTAGGGTGGAGGCTGGTGAGCAGTTCTTC. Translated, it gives CASRRTRVEAGEQFF.